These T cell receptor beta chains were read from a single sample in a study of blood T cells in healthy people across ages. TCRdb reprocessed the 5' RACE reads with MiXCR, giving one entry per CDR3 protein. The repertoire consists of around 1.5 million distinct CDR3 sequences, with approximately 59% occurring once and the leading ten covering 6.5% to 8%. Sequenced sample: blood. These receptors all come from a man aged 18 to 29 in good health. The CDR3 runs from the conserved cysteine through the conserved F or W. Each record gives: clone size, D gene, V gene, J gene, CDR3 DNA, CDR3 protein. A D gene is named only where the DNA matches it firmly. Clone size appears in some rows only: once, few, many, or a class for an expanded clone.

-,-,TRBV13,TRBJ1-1,TGTGCCAGCAGCTTGTACAGCACTGAAGCTTTCTTT,CASSLYSTEAFF
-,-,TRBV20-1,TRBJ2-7,TGCAGTGCCAGAGACACCCTCCTTTACGAGCAGTACTTC,CSARDTLLYEQYF
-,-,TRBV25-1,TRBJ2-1,TGTGCCAGCACCGAGACAGGATTCTACAATGAGCAGTTCTTC,CASTETGFYNEQFF
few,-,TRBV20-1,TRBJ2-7,TGCAGTGCTAATAGCGTGCTCGAGCAGTACTTC,CSANSVLEQYF
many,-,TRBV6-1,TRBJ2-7,TGTGCCAGCAGTGCTGGGCTCGCCTACGAGCAGTACTTC,CASSAGLAYEQYF
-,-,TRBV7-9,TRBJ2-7,TGTGCCAGCGAGCCCCGGGGGAGCCCCTACGAGCAGTACTTC,CASEPRGSPYEQYF
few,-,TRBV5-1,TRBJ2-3,TGCGCCAGCAGCTTGGAGTCAGGAACAGATACGCAGTATTTT,CASSLESGTDTQYF
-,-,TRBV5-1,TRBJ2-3,TGCGCCAGCAGCCCCGAGGGGCGGGGTGGCACAGATACGCAGTATTTT,CASSPEGRGGTDTQYF
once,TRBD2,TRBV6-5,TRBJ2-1,TGTGCCAGCAGTTACACAGCGGGAGTCGATGAGCAGTTCTTC,CASSYTAGVDEQFF
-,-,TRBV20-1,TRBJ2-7,TGCAGTGCCCTGCGGGACACGGTCTACGAGCAGTACTTC,CSALRDTVYEQYF
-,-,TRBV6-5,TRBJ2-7,TGTGCCAGCAGTTCGGCCCCTACAGGCTACTACGAGCAGTACTTC,CASSSAPTGYYEQYF
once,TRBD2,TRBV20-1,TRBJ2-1,TGCAGTGCTGACCCTCGGAGCGGGACCTACAATGAGCAGTTCTTC,CSADPRSGTYNEQFF
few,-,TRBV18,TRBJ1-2,TGTGCCAGCTCACCAGCAACAGGGCTCTATGGCTACACCTTC,CASSPATGLYGYTF
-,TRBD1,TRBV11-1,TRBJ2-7,TGTGCCAGCAGCAGAGCAGGACAGGGCGTGTACGAGCAGTACTTC,CASSRAGQGVYEQYF
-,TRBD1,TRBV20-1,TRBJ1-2,TGCAGTGCTTGGGACAGGGCCGGTTATGGCTACACCTTC,CSAWDRAGYGYTF
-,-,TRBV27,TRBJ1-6,TGTGCCAGCAGTCAACCCCGGGACCTAATTGCCTCACCCCTCCACTTT,CASSQPRDLIASPLHF
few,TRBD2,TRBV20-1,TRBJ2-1,TGCAGTGCCCCGACCGGGACTAGCGGGAGTAAGAGTGAGCAGTTCTTC,CSAPTGTSGSKSEQFF
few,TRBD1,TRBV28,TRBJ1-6,TGTGCCAGCATATTCATCAGGGGGCAGAATTCACCCCTCCACTTT,CASIFIRGQNSPLHF
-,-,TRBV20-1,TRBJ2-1,TGCAGTGCTACCGGACGCCAAATGACATCCGATGAGCAGTTCTTC,CSATGRQMTSDEQFF
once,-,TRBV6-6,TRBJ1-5,TGTGCCAGCAGTTATTCCTTCGACAGGAGAAACAATCAGCCCCGGCATTTT,CASSYSFDRRNNQPRHF
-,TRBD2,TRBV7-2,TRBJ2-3,TGTGCCAGCAGCTCAAGGGGCCGACTAGCGAGATATGTCACAGATACGCAGTATTTT,CASSSRGRLARYVTDTQYF
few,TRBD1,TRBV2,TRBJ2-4,TGTGCCAGACAGGCCGGGACAGGTAACCAGGGGGAGCAGTACTTC,CARQAGTGNQGEQYF
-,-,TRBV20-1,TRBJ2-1,TGCAGTGCTCCCGAGGGACCCCTTGCTGAGCAGTTCTTC,CSAPEGPLAEQFF
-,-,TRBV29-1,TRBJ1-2,TGCAGCGTGAACGAAAACGGGCCAAGAGGGAACTATGGCTACACCTTC,CSVNENGPRGNYGYTF
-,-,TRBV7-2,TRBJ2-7,TGTGCCAGCAGCTTAGTCTCAGGGTTTGGAAAAAACGAGCAGTACTTC,CASSLVSGFGKNEQYF
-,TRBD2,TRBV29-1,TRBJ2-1,TGCAGCGTTTCTTCCAGCATAGCGGGAGTGTCGTTCTTC,CSVSSSIAGVSFF
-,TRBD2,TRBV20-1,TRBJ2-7,TGCAGTGCTAGATCAGGACTAGCGGGGGCCTACGAGCAGTACTTC,CSARSGLAGAYEQYF
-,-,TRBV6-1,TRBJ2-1,TGTGCCAGCAGTCTTGAGGCAGGGCTCTGGTTACGCGGTGAGCAGTTCTTC,CASSLEAGLWLRGEQFF
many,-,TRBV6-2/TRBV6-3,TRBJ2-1,TGTGCCAGCAGCCAACTAGTCCGGGAGCAGTTCTTC,CASSQLVREQFF
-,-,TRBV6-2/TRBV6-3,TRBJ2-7,TGTGCCAGCAGTTACCTCAGTAATACCTACGAGCAGTACTTC,CASSYLSNTYEQYF
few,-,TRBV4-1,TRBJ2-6,TGCGCCAGCAGCCAAGCCTCGGGGACTTCTGGGGCCAACGTCCTGACTTTC,CASSQASGTSGANVLTF
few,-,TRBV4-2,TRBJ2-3,TGTGCCAGCAGCCAAGAAGTAGGCGGGGAGAAGACAGATACGCAGTATTTT,CASSQEVGGEKTDTQYF
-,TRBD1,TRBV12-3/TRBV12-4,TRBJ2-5,TGTGCCAGCAGTGAGACAGGGACGGGGCAAGAGACCCAGTACTTC,CASSETGTGQETQYF
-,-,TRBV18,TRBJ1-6,TGTGCCAGCTCACCAGGGGCAGATAATTCACCCCTCCACTTT,CASSPGADNSPLHF
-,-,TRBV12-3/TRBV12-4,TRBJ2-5,TGTGCCAGCAGGTCCCACACAGGGTTGGAGACCCAGTACTTC,CASRSHTGLETQYF
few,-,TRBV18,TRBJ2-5,TGTGCCAGCTCACCCTCGAGGGGAGCGGAAAACGGGGAGACCCAGTACTTC,CASSPSRGAENGETQYF
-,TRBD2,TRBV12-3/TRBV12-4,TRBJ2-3,TGTGCCAGCAGTTTCGCACCGACTAGCGGGAGAGGTGATACGCAGTATTTT,CASSFAPTSGRGDTQYF
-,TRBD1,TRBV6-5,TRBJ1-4,TGTGCCAGCAGTCCGACAGGGACAGACGAAAAACTGTTTTTT,CASSPTGTDEKLFF
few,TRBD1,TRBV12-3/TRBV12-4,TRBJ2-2,TGTGCCAGCAGTCCCGACAGGGGGGCCGGGGAGCTGTTTTTT,CASSPDRGAGELFF
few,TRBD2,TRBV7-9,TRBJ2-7,TGTGCCAGCAGCCGGACGGAGCGGGAGTCGTTCTACGAGCAGTACTTC,CASSRTERESFYEQYF
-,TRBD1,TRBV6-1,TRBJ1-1,TGTGCCAGCAGTGTCACAGGGGCTTTAGCTGAAGCTTTCTTT,CASSVTGALAEAFF
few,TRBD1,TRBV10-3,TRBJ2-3,TGTGCCATCAGTGCTCCCGGACAGGGATCCACAGATACGCAGTATTTT,CAISAPGQGSTDTQYF
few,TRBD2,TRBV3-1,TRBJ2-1,TGTGCCAGCAGCCAAAAGCGGGGGACATACAATGAGCAGTTCTTC,CASSQKRGTYNEQFF
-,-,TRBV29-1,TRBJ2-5,TGCAGCGTCTATTTCGCGACAGCTCAAGAGACCCAGTACTTC,CSVYFATAQETQYF
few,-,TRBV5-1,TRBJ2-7,TGCGCCAGCAGCCCGAGACAGGGAGGAGCGGACGAGCAGTACTTC,CASSPRQGGADEQYF
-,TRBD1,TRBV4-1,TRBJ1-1,TGCGCCAGCAGCCAGGGGGGGACAGGGCTAACTGAAGCTTTCTTT,CASSQGGTGLTEAFF
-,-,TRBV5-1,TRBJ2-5,TGCGCCAGCAGCCCTTACAACCAAGAGACCCAGTACTTC,CASSPYNQETQYF
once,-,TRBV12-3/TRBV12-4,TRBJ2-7,TGTGCCAGCAGGCCGGCTGGGGGACTCTACTACGAGCAGTACTTC,CASRPAGGLYYEQYF
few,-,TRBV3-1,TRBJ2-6,TGTGCCAGGACCTACCAGTTCTCTGGGGCCAACGTCCTGACTTTC,CARTYQFSGANVLTF
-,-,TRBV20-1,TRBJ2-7,TGCAGTGCTAGAGATCGAGGACGTCTAGCCTACGAGCAGTACTTC,CSARDRGRLAYEQYF
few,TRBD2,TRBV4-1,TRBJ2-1,TGCGCCAGCAGCCAACCTAGCGGGGGTTACAATGAGCAGTTCTTC,CASSQPSGGYNEQFF